The clone carrying this T cell receptor (beta chain) was detected many times. cDNA molecules, individually, were tagged with unique molecular identifiers. MiXCR was run by TCRdb on the 5' RACE reads, yielding one entry per CDR3 protein. This sample yields about 39,000 distinct CDR3 sequences, of which around 5.8% are seen a single time; 4.4% belongs to the top ten. V shed 2 bases and J shed 0 bases, with 9 bases lying between them. The germline CDR1 and CDR2 sequences are DFQATT and SNEGSKA (reference sequence). The CDR3 has 14 residues. The sample belongs to a study of early T cells in non-severe SARS-CoV-2 infection.

This TCR was recovered from an adult who was a healthcare worker with PCR-confirmed SARS-CoV-2 infection or an uninfected control (not recorded which). The material sequenced was whole blood, taken at baseline. The chain uses TRBV20-1 and TRBJ2-3; tentative D call: TRBD2 (5 bases). CDR3 coding DNA: TGCAGTGCTAGAAGAACTAGAAGCACAGATACGCAGTATTTT. As protein: CSARRTRSTDTQYF.